This T cell receptor beta chain derives from a study of T cell changes during pregnancy in multiple sclerosis. This clone has just a few counts. Measured with immunoSEQ multiplex PCR; TCRdb has only the in-frame clones, and not every one. This sample has roughly 69,000 clones, with about 90% found just once. V was pared by 3 bases and J by 4 bases, with 9 bases between. The CDR3 totals 13 residues. Germline loops: CDR1 MNHEY, CDR2 SMNVEV (reference sequence). The gene calls are TRBV27 and TRBJ1-1, with no clear D. This TCR was recovered from a female donor with multiple sclerosis, enrolled in a pregnancy study. This material consisted of peripheral blood, taken after pregnancy. The chain's CDR3 is CASSFEAATEAFF. The CDR3 DNA follows: TGTGCCAGCAGTTTTGAGGCAGCCACTGAAGCTTTCTTT.